These T cell receptor beta chains were read from a single sample in a study of blood T cell repertoires in COVID-19. Profiling relied on immunoSEQ multiplex PCR, and the TCRdb table lists in-frame clones only, not all of them. The table records around 300,000 clones, roughly 89% of them present only once. The sequenced sample consisted of PBMCs or T cells enriched from blood (not recorded which). The receptors were gathered from a woman aged 60-75 years who had recovered from COVID-19. The CDR3 runs from the conserved cysteine through the conserved F or W. Each record gives: V gene, J gene, D gene, CDR3 protein. A D gene is named only where the DNA matches it firmly.

>TRBV2|TRBJ1-5|TRBD1
CASSERTGDQPQHF
>TRBV18|TRBJ2-1|-
CASSPLQEGEQFF
>TRBV4-1|TRBJ2-7|-
CASSQPRGEQYF
>TRBV24-1|TRBJ1-4|-
CATSPRGATNEKLFF
>TRBV9|TRBJ1-1|-
CASSVSRNTEAFF
>TRBV29-1|TRBJ2-1|-
CSVMRQEYNEQFF
>TRBV28|TRBJ2-7|-
CASSLRQAGTYEQYF
>TRBV5-6|TRBJ2-2|TRBD2
CASSLGLAGGPYTGELFF
>TRBV28|TRBJ1-5|TRBD1
CASSPGQGAVQPQHF
>TRBV3-1/TRBV3-2|TRBJ2-5|TRBD1
CASSQSELSQGHETQYF
>TRBV7-2|TRBJ1-2|TRBD1
CASSLGQGGYGYTF
>TRBV2|TRBJ1-6|-
CASTRQQFRSPLHF